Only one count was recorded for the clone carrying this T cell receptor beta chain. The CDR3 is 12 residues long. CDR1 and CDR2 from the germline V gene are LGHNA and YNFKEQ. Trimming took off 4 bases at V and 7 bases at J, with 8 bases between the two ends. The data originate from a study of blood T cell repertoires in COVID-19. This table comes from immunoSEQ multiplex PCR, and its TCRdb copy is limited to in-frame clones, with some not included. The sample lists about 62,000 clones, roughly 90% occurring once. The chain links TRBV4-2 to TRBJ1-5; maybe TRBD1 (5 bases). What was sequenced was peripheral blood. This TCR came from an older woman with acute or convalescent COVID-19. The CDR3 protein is CASSRGAQPQHF. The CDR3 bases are TGTGCCAGCAGCCGCGGGGCGCAGCCCCAGCATTTT.